A single sample gave rise to the 24 T cell receptor beta chains below, sequenced in a study of T cells after yellow fever vaccination. TCRdb redid the calling of the 5' RACE reads with MiXCR, one entry per CDR3 protein. Of over 70,000 distinct CDR3 sequences listed, roughly 7.4% are singletons. The specimen was CD8+ T cells sorted from PBMCs, collected on the day of the yellow fever booster vaccination. The receptors come from a young man who received the YFV17D yellow fever vaccine.

The sample holds a few counts of this clonotype. This rearrangement joins TRBV4-2 to TRBJ2-4; D is perhaps TRBD2 (5 bases). The V end was cut by 2 bases, the J end by 0 bases, with 11 bases between. There are 16 residues in the CDR3. CDR1 LGHNA and CDR2 YNFKEQ come from the germline V gene. CDR3 protein: CASSQISGLAKNIQYF. The CDR3 bases are TGTGCCAGCAGCCAAATTTCCGGACTAGCCAAAAACATTCAGTACTTC.

This clonotype has just a few counts. The chain combines TRBV5-1 with TRBJ2-7, with a possible D match to TRBD1 (5 bases). The germline V gene has CDR1 SGHRS and CDR2 YFSETQ. This CDR3 region has 12 residues. Trimming shortened V by 4 bases and J by 3 bases, and 8 bases separated the two germline ends. The CDR3 DNA follows: TGCGCCAGCAGCGTAGACAGCTACGAGCAGTACTTC. This sequence encodes CASSVDSYEQYF.

This clonotype was found many times. The J gene is TRBJ2-1, the V gene TRBV20-1; possibly TRBD2 for D (6 bases). The CDR3 sequence is 17 residues long. CDR1 DFQATT and CDR2 SNEGSKA come from the germline V gene (reference sequence). The ends were cut back, 3 bases at V and 6 bases at J, with 24 bases in the middle. The CDR3 sequence is CSARSWEVQTTLNEQFF. The CDR3 DNA follows: TGCAGTGCTAGGAGTTGGGAGGTCCAAACAACTCTCAATGAGCAGTTCTTC.

This chain joins TRBV11-2 and TRBJ2-2; D unresolved. V lost 2 bases and J lost 0, with 10 bases in between. The CDR3 is made up of 16 amino acids. Looked up from germline, CDR1 is SGHAT and CDR2 is FQNNGV. CDR3 bases: TGTGCCAGCAGCTTACCTTTGGGTACGAACACCGGGGAGCTGTTTTTT. Protein product: CASSLPLGTNTGELFF.

J is TRBJ2-7 and V is TRBV29-1; the match to TRBD1 covers 9 bases. CDR3 length equals 16 residues. Trimming took 0 bases from V and 3 from J; bases not matched to a gene: 9. Germline lookup yields CDR1 SQVTM and CDR2 ANQGSEA. As DNA, the CDR3 is TGCAGCGTTGAAGAGGGGGGACAGGGCGTAATCTACGAGCAGTACTTC. Translation: CSVEEGGQGVIYEQYF.

This clonotype was seen a few times. This rearrangement joins TRBV12-3 or TRBV12-4 to TRBJ2-5; 11 bases align to TRBD2. The length of the CDR3 is 16 residues. The V gene end was trimmed by 3 bases and the J gene end by 1 base; junction bases not matched to a gene: 4. The CDR3 nucleotides read TGTGCCAGCAGTTTTAGCGGGAGGGGGGTCCAAGAGACCCAGTACTTC. Translation: CASSFSGRGVQETQYF.

This rearrangement joins TRBV19 to TRBJ2-2, with 10 nucleotides matching TRBD2. The CDR3 consists of 13 residues. Germline V lookup: CDR1 LNHDA, CDR2 SQIVND (reference sequence). The junction had 2 bases not matched to a gene; V was cut back by 6 bases and J by 7 bases. The CDR3: CASSLAGVGELFF. DNA for the CDR3: TGTGCCAGTAGCCTAGCGGGAGTCGGGGAGCTGTTTTTT.

There are a few counts of this clonotype. The chain combines TRBV27 with TRBJ2-1; 8 nucleotides align to TRBD2. Unmatched junction bases numbered 14, after V lost 3 bases and J lost 4 bases. The V gene's germline CDR1 is MNHEY and CDR2 SMNVEV (reference sequence). CDR3 length equals 18 residues. Here the CDR3 reads CASSLIGASGPPYNEQFF. For the CDR3, the DNA is TGTGCCAGCAGTTTGATAGGAGCTAGCGGGCCTCCTTACAATGAGCAGTTCTTC.

This clonotype has a count of ten or more. The V and J genes are TRBV6-1 and TRBJ1-5; D perhaps matches TRBD1 (6 bases). The CDR3 is 14 amino acids. CDR1 is MNHNS and CDR2 is SASEGT in the germline V gene. The V end was cut by 11 bases, the J end by 9 bases, with 23 bases between. The CDR3: CAVGTGTPEVPQHF. CDR3 DNA: TGTGCCGTTGGGACCGGGACACCGGAGGTGCCCCAGCATTTT.

This chain joins TRBV28 and TRBJ2-5; 11 positions agree with TRBD2. Per germline, CDR1 MDHEN and CDR2 SYDVKM. This CDR3 has 18 amino acids. V shed 6 bases and J 3 bases; nucleotides not matched to a gene: 15. CDR3: CASSPFGGTSGPKETQYF. In DNA form, the CDR3 reads TGTGCCAGCAGCCCGTTTGGCGGGACTAGCGGACCCAAAGAGACCCAGTACTTC.

This chain uses TRBV5-4 with TRBJ2-2; no definite D call. Germline lookup yields CDR1 SGHNT and CDR2 YYREEE (reference sequence). Trimming left V 0 bases short and J 1 base short, with 7 bases between. CDR3 length: 15 residues. The DNA of the CDR3 is TGTGCCAGCAGCTTGGGACTGGAGAACACCGGGGAGCTGTTTTTT. Residues: CASSLGLENTGELFF.

This chain connects TRBV25-1 to TRBJ2-2, with TRBD1 matching 7 bases. Per germline, CDR1 MGHDK and CDR2 SYGVNS. The CDR3 runs to 14 residues. Losses at the gene ends were 7 bases for V and 3 bases for J; bases not matched to a gene: 5. In nucleotides, the CDR3 is TGTGCCAGCATGGGGGACAGTGACACCGGGGAGCTGTTTTTT. Translation: CASMGDSDTGELFF.

This clonotype has a handful of counts. V gene TRBV7-2 combines with J gene TRBJ2-5; the D is unclear. V lost 5 bases and J 5 bases, leaving 18 bases between the germline ends. This CDR3 spans 15 amino acids. From germline, CDR1 is SGHTA and CDR2 FQGNSA. The CDR3 DNA follows: TGTGCCAGCAGCGACCAAGGGTACCCATCGGAGACCCAGTACTTC. Protein product: CASSDQGYPSETQYF.

The V call is TRBV5-6, the J call TRBJ1-5; D unclear. Per germline, CDR1 SGHDT and CDR2 YYEEEE. The V gene lost 3 bases and the J gene lost 2 bases, with 12 bases spanning the gap. The CDR3 has 15 residues. CDR3 amino acids: CASSSYQIGNQPQHF. CDR3 in DNA: TGTGCCAGCAGCTCTTATCAAATTGGCAATCAGCCCCAGCATTTT.

The chain is built from TRBV7-9 and TRBJ2-7, with a possible D match to TRBD2 (6 bases). This CDR3 is built from 13 residues. V shed 6 bases and J shed 2 bases, with 11 bases lying between them. Germline V gives CDR1 SEHNR, CDR2 FQNEAQ (reference sequence). The CDR3 reads CASRASAAYEQYF. As DNA, the CDR3 is TGTGCCAGCAGGGCTAGCGCCGCCTACGAGCAGTACTTC.

This clonotype was seen ten or more times. This sequence joins TRBV20-1 and TRBJ2-7; D might be TRBD1 or TRBD2, each matching 6 bases. This CDR3 has 14 residues. The germline CDR1 and CDR2 sequences are DFQATT and SNEGSKA (reference sequence). Deletions cut 1 base from V and 2 bases from J, with 12 bases between. The CDR3 loop reads CSARGGGRAYEQYF. The CDR3 nucleotides read TGCAGTGCTAGAGGTGGGGGGCGAGCCTACGAGCAGTACTTC.

The chain carries TRBV6-5 and TRBJ2-1; 8 bases agree with TRBD2. With 0 bases clipped from V and 4 bases from J, the junction kept 5 bases outside the gene matches. This CDR3 has 16 residues. Germline lookup yields CDR1 MNHEY and CDR2 SVGAGI. CDR3 nucleotide sequence: TGTGCCAGCAGTTACTCGACGGCTAGCGGGTACAATGAGCAGTTCTTC. Its protein is CASSYSTASGYNEQFF.

This clonotype has only a few counts. The chain joins TRBV15 to TRBJ2-1; no clear D gene. The length of the CDR3 is 15 residues. The germline V and J ends were trimmed by 6 bases and 5 bases, with 17 bases remaining between them. The germline V gene encodes CDR1 LNHNV and CDR2 YYDKDF (reference sequence). The CDR3 reads CATRLLLGLHNEQFF. The CDR3 nucleotides read TGTGCCACCAGACTCCTATTAGGTCTCCACAATGAGCAGTTCTTC.

In this sample, this clonotype turned up a few times. This rearrangement joins TRBV11-2 to TRBJ2-7, with 11 bases lining up with TRBD2. The V gene's germline CDR1 is SGHAT and CDR2 FQNNGV. Unmatched junction bases numbered 7, after V lost 3 bases and J lost 0 bases. The length of the CDR3 is 17 residues. CDR3 sequence: CASSFLAGTSGSYEQYF. For the CDR3, the DNA is TGTGCCAGCAGCTTCCTAGCCGGGACTAGCGGCTCCTACGAGCAGTACTTC. Filled out from reference TRBV11-2 and TRBJ2-7, the complete variable domain reads EAGVAQSPRYKIIEKRQSVAFWCNPISGHATLYWYQQILGQGPKLLIQFQNNGVVDDSQLPKDRFSAERLKGVDSTLKIQPAKLEDSAVYLCASSFLAGTSGSYEQYFGPGTRLTVT.

This clonotype came up a few times. The rearrangement links TRBV3-1 to TRBJ2-7, with D possibly being TRBD1 or TRBD2 (5 bases each). CDR1 LGHDT and CDR2 YNNKEL come from the germline V gene (reference sequence). The germline V and J ends were trimmed by 0 bases and 2 bases, with 14 bases remaining between them. The CDR3 sequence is 16 residues long. CDR3 sequence reads: CASSQERDGDAYEQYF. The CDR3 bases are TGTGCCAGCAGCCAAGAAAGGGACGGGGACGCCTACGAGCAGTACTTC.

The gene calls are TRBV9 and TRBJ2-5; the D gene is possibly TRBD2 (6 bases). V was pared by 1 base and J by 1 base, with 14 bases between. The germline V gene encodes CDR1 SGDLS and CDR2 YYNGEE. CDR3 length: 16 amino acids. CDR3 sequence reads: CASSVYGGEAQETQYF. The CDR3 region has the DNA TGTGCCAGCAGCGTATATGGAGGGGAGGCCCAAGAGACCCAGTACTTC.

The genes are TRBV6-2 or TRBV6-3 and TRBJ2-1; 7 nucleotides align to TRBD2. CDR1 is MNHEY, CDR2 SVGEGT, per germline. The trim removed 2 bases at V and 0 bases at J, leaving 16 bases unmatched. The CDR3 extends over 20 amino acids. The CDR3 region is CASSYLGVAGIASSYNEQFF. CDR3 nucleotides: TGTGCCAGCAGTTACCTGGGGGTAGCGGGTATAGCGAGCTCCTACAATGAGCAGTTCTTC.

This clonotype occurred a few times. The chain carries TRBV11-3 and TRBJ2-1; D unclear. The germline gives CDR1 SGHNT, CDR2 YENEEA. The CDR3 runs 13 residues. V was clipped by 5 bases and J by 6 bases, with 11 bases between them. CDR3 DNA: TGTGCCAGCAGCCAGAGACTGTTCAATGAGCAGTTCTTC. It is translated as CASSQRLFNEQFF.

This clonotype was observed a handful of times. The V and J genes are TRBV9 and TRBJ2-7; 11 nucleotides line up with TRBD2. The CDR3 covers 15 residues. Per germline, CDR1 SGDLS and CDR2 YYNGEE. With 2 bases clipped from V and 3 bases from J, the junction kept 4 bases outside the gene matches. The chain's CDR3 is CASSVSGTSGYEQYF. The CDR3 nucleotides read TGTGCCAGCAGCGTTTCCGGGACTAGCGGCTACGAGCAGTACTTC. The full variable domain, its missing parts supplied by reference TRBV9 and TRBJ2-7, is DSGVTQTPKHLITATGQRVTLRCSPRSGDLSVYWYQQSLDQGLQFLIQYYNGEERAKGNILERFSAQQFPDLHSELNLSSLELGDSALYFCASSVSGTSGYEQYFGPGTRLTVT.